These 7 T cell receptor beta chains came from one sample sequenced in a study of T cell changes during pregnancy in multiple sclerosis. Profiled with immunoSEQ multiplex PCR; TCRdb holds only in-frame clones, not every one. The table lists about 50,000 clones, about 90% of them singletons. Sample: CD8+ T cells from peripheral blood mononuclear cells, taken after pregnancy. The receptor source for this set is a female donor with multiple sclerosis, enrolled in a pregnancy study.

CDR3 residues: CASSPTGLSTEAFF. CDR3 coding DNA: TGCGCCAGCAGCCCGACGGGTTTGAGCACTGAAGCTTTCTTT. V is TRBV4-1 and J is TRBJ1-1; D gene uncertain. V was trimmed by 4 bases and J by 4 bases, leaving 13 bases between them. Germline V gene data show CDR1 as MGHRA and CDR2 as YSYEKL. The CDR3 spans 14 residues.

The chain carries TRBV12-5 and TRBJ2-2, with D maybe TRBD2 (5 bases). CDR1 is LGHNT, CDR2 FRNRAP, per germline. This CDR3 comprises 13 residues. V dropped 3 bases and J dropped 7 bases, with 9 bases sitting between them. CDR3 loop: CASGLWGDGELFF. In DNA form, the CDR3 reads TGTGCTAGTGGTTTATGGGGAGACGGGGAGCTGTTTTTT. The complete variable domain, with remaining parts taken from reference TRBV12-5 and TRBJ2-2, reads DARVTQTPRHKVTEMGQEVTMRCQPILGHNTVFWYRQTMMQGLELLAYFRNRAPLDDSGMPKDRFSAEMPDATLATLKIQPSEPRDSAVYFCASGLWGDGELFFGEGSRLTVL.

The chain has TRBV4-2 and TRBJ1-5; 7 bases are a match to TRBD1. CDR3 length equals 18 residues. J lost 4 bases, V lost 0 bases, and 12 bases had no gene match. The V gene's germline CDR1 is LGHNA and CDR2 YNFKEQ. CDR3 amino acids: CASSQDQPGTDGNQPQHF. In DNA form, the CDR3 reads TGTGCCAGCAGCCAAGATCAACCGGGGACAGACGGTAATCAGCCCCAGCATTTT.

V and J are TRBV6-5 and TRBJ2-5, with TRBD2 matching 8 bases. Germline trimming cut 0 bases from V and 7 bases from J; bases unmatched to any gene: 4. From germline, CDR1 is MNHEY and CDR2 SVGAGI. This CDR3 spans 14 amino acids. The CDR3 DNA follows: TGTGCCAGCAGTTACTCGGCGGGGGGTGGGACCCAGTACTTC. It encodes CASSYSAGGGTQYF.

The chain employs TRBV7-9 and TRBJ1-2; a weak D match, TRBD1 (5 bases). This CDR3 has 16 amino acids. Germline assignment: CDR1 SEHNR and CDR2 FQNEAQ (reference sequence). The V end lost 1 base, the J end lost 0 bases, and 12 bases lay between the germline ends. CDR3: CASSLGFPGTNYGYTF. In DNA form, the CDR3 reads TGTGCCAGCAGCTTAGGGTTTCCAGGGACTAACTATGGCTACACCTTC.

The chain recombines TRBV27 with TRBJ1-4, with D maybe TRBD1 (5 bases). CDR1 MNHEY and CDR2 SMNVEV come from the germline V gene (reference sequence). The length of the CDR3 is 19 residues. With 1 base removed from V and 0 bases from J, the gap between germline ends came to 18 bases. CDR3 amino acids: CASSLLAVTLGATNEKLFF. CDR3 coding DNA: TGTGCCAGCAGTTTATTGGCAGTAACTCTAGGGGCAACTAATGAAAAACTGTTTTTT.

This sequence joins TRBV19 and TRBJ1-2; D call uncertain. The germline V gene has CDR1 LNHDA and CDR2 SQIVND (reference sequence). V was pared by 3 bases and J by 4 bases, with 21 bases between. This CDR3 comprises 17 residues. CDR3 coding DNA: TGTGCCAGTAGTATCGTCCACAGAAGTTATACTTCCTATGGCTACACCTTC. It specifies CASSIVHRSYTSYGYTF.